This TCR beta chain was identified during a study of blood T cell repertoires in COVID-19. Study context: The samples span acute and convalescent COVID-19 from the United States, Italy and Spain. In each case, the material was cDNA or gDNA derived from T cells, B-cell-depleted T cells, or PBMCs.

This clone was found a few times. In the authors' workflow: Amplifying reference gene primers gave estimates of nucleated cell counts. Some clones are missing from TCRdb's copy, which holds only in-frame ones; the method was immunoSEQ multiplex PCR. The DNA was the basis for D and trimming; V, J and clone size are from that table. Of about 110,000 clones in the sample, 88% were seen once. Germline-derived CDR1 and CDR2 are SNHLY and FYNNEI. The junction had 6 bases not matched to a gene; V was cut back by 6 bases and J by 2 bases. The CDR3 is made up of 14 amino acids. The sample taken for sequencing was peripheral blood. This TCR was recovered from a human donor in a cohort sampled during active COVID-19. The rearrangement joins TRBV2 to TRBJ2-7; TRBD2 aligns across 8 bases. The CDR3 nucleotides are TGTGCCAGCAGCCGCAGCGGGGGCGCCTACGAGCAGTACTTC. Translated: CASSRSGGAYEQYF.